These 14 T cell receptor beta chains share one sample of origin, sequenced in a study of graft-versus-host responses after intestinal transplantation. Libraries were prepared by immunoSEQ multiplex PCR; TCRdb keeps only in-frame clonotypes and omits some of them. The sample has around 110,000 clones, about nine tenths seen once; the top ten hold about 0.18%. What these receptors recognize is not known. This sample comprised unstimulated CD4+ T cells sorted from spleen or lymph node cells, obtained before intestinal transplant. The receptors were sampled from a human donor who received an intestinal transplant.

This clone has more than one count but fewer than ten. The chain couples TRBV30 to TRBJ1-6; D ambiguous. This CDR3 comprises 15 residues. The V gene's germline CDR1 is GTSNPN and CDR2 SVGIG (reference sequence). The V and J ends lost 1 base and 0 bases respectively, with 7 bases between them. The CDR3 is CAWSAPGSYNSPLHF. CDR3 coding DNA: TGTGCCTGGAGTGCACCGGGCTCCTATAATTCACCCCTCCACTTT.

This chain's CDR3 is CASSLGPTGAGANVLTF. The CDR3 DNA is TGCGCCAGCAGCTTGGGCCCGACAGGGGCTGGGGCCAACGTCCTGACTTTC. The chain carries TRBV5-1 and TRBJ2-6; the match to TRBD1 covers 8 bases. Germline assignment: CDR1 SGHRS and CDR2 YFSETQ. The V gene end was trimmed by 0 bases and the J gene end by 2 bases; junction bases not matched to a gene: 4. The length of the CDR3 is 17 residues.

This chain joins TRBV5-4 and TRBJ2-1, with D perhaps TRBD2 (5 bases). This CDR3 is 15 amino acids long. Trimming removed 6 bases from V and 1 base from J, with 14 bases in between. The germline V gene has CDR1 SGHNT and CDR2 YYREEE (reference sequence). The CDR3 spells CASMLAGGSYNEQFF. CDR3 coding DNA: TGTGCCAGCATGCTGGCAGGCGGGTCCTACAATGAGCAGTTCTTC.

The chain carries TRBV18 and TRBJ1-1; TRBD1 is a possible D gene (6 bases). V lost 3 bases to trimming and J lost 6 bases, with 14 bases between them. Germline CDR1 is KGHSH and CDR2 is LQKENI. This CDR3 comprises 14 residues. The CDR3 nucleotides read TGTGCCAGCTCACCTTACAGGGAGGGGGCTGAAGCTTTCTTT. Residues: CASSPYREGAEAFF.

The CDR3 DNA follows: TGTGCCAGCAAGGGGGCCGGGGAGCTGTTTTTT. It yields the protein CASKGAGELFF. The chain is built from TRBV2 and TRBJ2-2; D may be TRBD1 (6 bases). V was clipped by 7 bases and J by 6 bases, with 6 bases between them. Looked up from germline, CDR1 is SNHLY and CDR2 is FYNNEI. The CDR3 runs to 11 residues. Full variable domain (missing parts from reference TRBV2 and TRBJ2-2): EPEVTQTPSHQVTQMGQEVILRCVPISNHLYFYWYRQILGQKVEFLVSFYNNEISEKSEIFDDQFSVERPDGSNFTLKIRSTKLEDSAMYFCASKGAGELFFGEGSRLTVL.

This chain links TRBV15 with TRBJ2-7, with D possibly matching TRBD1 (5 bases). CDR1 and CDR2 (germline): LNHNV, YYDKDF (reference sequence). The V and J ends lost 0 bases and 6 bases respectively, with 15 bases between them. This CDR3 has 15 residues. The CDR3, as DNA: TGTGCCACCAGCAGAGATCGGTCAGGGTTTATCGAGCAGTACTTC. It codes for CATSRDRSGFIEQYF.

This chain links TRBV25-1 with TRBJ1-2; the match to TRBD1 covers 9 bases. Germline CDR1 MGHDK, CDR2 SYGVNS. This CDR3 has 15 amino acids. The junction had 10 bases not matched to a gene; V was cut back by 4 bases and J by 7 bases. As DNA, the CDR3 is TGTGCCAGCAGTGGATCCGGGACAGGGATTTTTGGCTACACCTTC. Translating it yields CASSGSGTGIFGYTF.

The chain uses TRBV7-9 and TRBJ2-7, with 10 bases matching TRBD1. CDR1 SEHNR and CDR2 FQNEAQ come from the germline V gene (reference sequence). V was clipped by 3 bases and J by 2 bases; unmatched bases: 4. The CDR3 covers 15 residues. CDR3 DNA: TGTGCCAGCAGCTTTCTAGGACAGGGGGCCTACGAGCAGTACTTC. Protein sequence: CASSFLGQGAYEQYF. The variable domain in full, with the rest retrieved from reference TRBV7-9 and TRBJ2-7, is DTGVSQNPRHKITKRGQNVTFRCDPISEHNRLYWYRQTLGQGPEFLTYFQNEAQLEKSRLLSDRFSAERPKGSFSTLEIQRTEQGDSAMYLCASSFLGQGAYEQYFGPGTRLTVT.

V gene TRBV7-2 combines with J gene TRBJ2-7; 8 nucleotides match TRBD1. The J segment lost 1 base and the V segment lost 5 bases, leaving 7 bases of the junction unmatched. The CDR3 contains 15 residues. Germline V gene lookup returns CDR1 SGHTA and CDR2 FQGNSA. The CDR3 sequence is CASSLTGTGSYEQYF. CDR3 nucleotides: TGTGCCAGCAGCCTGACCGGGACAGGTTCCTACGAGCAGTACTTC.

This chain joins TRBV2 and TRBJ1-5; a weak D match, TRBD1 (5 bases). CDR3 length: 13 residues. V was clipped by 8 bases and J by 5 bases, with 13 bases between them. Germline lookup yields CDR1 SNHLY and CDR2 FYNNEI. CDR3 region: CASCIQGYQPQHF. The CDR3, as DNA: TGTGCCAGCTGCATCCAGGGATATCAGCCCCAGCATTTT.

The rearrangement joins TRBV18 to TRBJ1-3; tentatively, D is TRBD1 (5 bases). Germline V gives CDR1 KGHSH, CDR2 LQKENI. The CDR3 has 16 residues. V was clipped by 0 bases and J by 2 bases, with 11 bases between them. In DNA, the CDR3 is TGTGCCAGCTCACCACCAGGTGTCAGGGCTGGAAACACCATATATTTT. Its translation: CASSPPGVRAGNTIYF.

This chain connects TRBV6-5 to TRBJ2-1; D unclear. Germline lookup yields CDR1 MNHEY and CDR2 SVGAGI. Trimming took off 5 bases at V and 7 bases at J, with 15 bases between the two ends. The length of the CDR3 is 14 residues. The CDR3 bases are TGTGCCAGCAGTGATAGCCCTCTCTTTAATGAGCAGTTCTTC. It encodes CASSDSPLFNEQFF.

V gene TRBV18 combines with J gene TRBJ1-2; D gene unclear. Trimming took off 0 bases at V and 7 bases at J, with 12 bases between the two ends. CDR3 length: 14 residues. CDR1 and CDR2 from the germline V gene are KGHSH and LQKENI. CDR3 residues: CASSPPRREGGYTF. In DNA, the CDR3 is TGTGCCAGCTCACCACCGAGGAGGGAGGGTGGCTACACCTTC.

This chain connects TRBV2 to TRBJ2-7, with D maybe TRBD2 (6 bases). This CDR3 has 13 residues. The V end lost 2 bases, the J end lost 3 bases, and 8 bases lay between the germline ends. The germline V gene has CDR1 SNHLY and CDR2 FYNNEI. This chain's CDR3 is CASSEMGGYEQYF. CDR3 bases: TGTGCCAGCAGTGAAATGGGGGGCTACGAGCAGTACTTC.